The rows below give T cell receptor beta chains drawn from one sample of a study of CD8+ T cells in alopecia areata. Data came from immunoSEQ multiplex PCR; TCRdb stores just in-frame clones and leaves some out. The sample consists of 160,000 or so clones, about 66% of them appearing once. The input for sequencing was CD8+ T cells sorted from blood, taken at week 0. These receptors came from a human donor with alopecia areata. Each CDR3 is given with its conserved first and last residue. D genes are given only for firm matches. Only part of the rows carry a size: once, few, many, or a class if the clone is expanded.

CDR3 protein | CDR3 DNA | V gene | clone size | J gene | D gene
CASSQATGPYEQYF | TGTGCCAGCAGCCAAGCGACAGGGCCCTACGAGCAGTACTTC | TRBV4-2 | few | TRBJ2-7 | TRBD1
CASSSDLRTGGNQPQHF | TGTGCCAGCAGCTCAGATCTCAGGACAGGGGGCAATCAGCCCCAGCATTTT | TRBV7-2 | . | TRBJ1-5 | TRBD1
CAISEGDGGPQHF | TGTGCCATCAGTGAGGGTGATGGAGGGCCCCAGCATTTT | TRBV10-3 | . | TRBJ1-5 | .
CASSPIQEKETQYF | TGCGCCAGCAGCCCCATACAGGAGAAAGAGACCCAGTACTTC | TRBV4-1 | few | TRBJ2-5 | .
CASSLMRSSYEQYF | TGTGCCAGCAGTTTAATGCGGAGCTCCTACGAGCAGTACTTC | TRBV27 | . | TRBJ2-7 | .
CSVEFGLSPETQYF | TGCAGCGTTGAATTCGGGCTATCTCCCGAGACCCAGTACTTC | TRBV29-1 | . | TRBJ2-5 | .
CASSYRAGGLHQPQHF | TGTGCCAGCAGTTACAGGGCAGGGGGGTTGCATCAGCCCCAGCATTTT | TRBV6-5 | . | TRBJ1-5 | TRBD1
CASSLGGGETQYF | TGTGCCAGCAGCTTGGGGGGTGGGGAGACCCAGTACTTC | TRBV7-8 | once | TRBJ2-5 | .
CASSSGVGKNTEAFF | TGCGCCAGCAGCTCGGGGGTTGGAAAAAACACTGAAGCTTTCTTT | TRBV5-1 | few | TRBJ1-1 | .
CSGTPGQGSADTQYF | TGCAGCGGGACCCCGGGACAGGGGTCAGCAGATACGCAGTATTTT | TRBV29-1 | . | TRBJ2-3 | TRBD1
CAWATQAPTSNQPQHF | TGTGCCTGGGCAACCCAGGCGCCTACGAGCAATCAGCCCCAGCATTTT | TRBV30 | . | TRBJ1-5 | .
CASSASGGDQETQYF | TGTGCCAGCAGTGCAAGCGGGGGGGATCAAGAGACCCAGTACTTC | TRBV6-5 | . | TRBJ2-5 | TRBD2
CAWSGGSTDTQYF | TGTGCCTGGAGTGGGGGGAGCACAGATACGCAGTATTTT | TRBV30 | . | TRBJ2-3 | .
CASSYQEAFF | TGTGCCAGCAGCTACCAAGAAGCTTTCTTT | TRBV7-9 | . | TRBJ1-1 | .
CASSLDGYGYTF | TGCGCCAGCAGCTTGGACGGTTATGGCTACACCTTC | TRBV4-1 | . | TRBJ1-2 | .
CSVAYRVGELFF | TGCAGCGTTGCTTACAGAGTTGGGGAGCTGTTTTTT | TRBV29-1 | few | TRBJ2-2 | .
CASSYSGESKYEQYF | TGTGCCAGCAGTTACTCGGGGGAATCTAAGTACGAGCAGTACTTC | TRBV6-5 | . | TRBJ2-7 | .
CASSLAGAEAFF | TGTGCCAGCAGCCTTGCTGGGGCTGAAGCTTTCTTT | TRBV14 | few | TRBJ1-1 | .
CASSFRNEQFF | TGTGCCAGCAGTTTTCGCAATGAGCAGTTCTTC | TRBV27 | . | TRBJ2-1 | .
CASSVASGQPYEQYF | TGTGCCAGCAGCGTAGCGTCTGGCCAGCCCTACGAGCAGTACTTC | TRBV9 | . | TRBJ2-7 | .
CASSLLGAGDMNNEQFF | TGTGCCAGCAGCCTCCTCGGGGCAGGGGATATGAACAATGAGCAGTTCTTC | TRBV13 | few | TRBJ2-1 | .
CASTPGSSGNTIYF | TGTGCCAGTACCCCCGGTTCCTCTGGAAACACCATATATTTT | TRBV19 | few | TRBJ1-3 | .
CASSWDRRFQETQYF | TGTGCCAGCAGCTGGGACAGGCGATTCCAAGAGACCCAGTACTTC | TRBV5-6 | . | TRBJ2-5 | TRBD1
CASSGPGQRGDAGELFF | TGTGCCAGCAGTGGACCGGGACAACGGGGGGATGCCGGGGAGCTGTTTTTT | TRBV6-1 | few | TRBJ2-2 | .
CASSGEETKNTGELFF | TGTGCCAGCAGTGGGGAAGAAACCAAGAACACCGGGGAGCTGTTTTTT | TRBV2 | few | TRBJ2-2 | .
CASSSNPENYGYTF | TGTGCCAGCAGCTCGAACCCAGAGAACTATGGCTACACCTTC | TRBV7-9 | . | TRBJ1-2 | .
CASSSTEGANTEAFF | TGCGCCAGCAGCTCGACAGAAGGGGCTAACACTGAAGCTTTCTTT | TRBV5-1 | few | TRBJ1-1 | .
CASSLSSSGADTQYF | TGTGCCAGCAGTTTATCGTCCTCGGGGGCAGATACGCAGTATTTT | TRBV27 | . | TRBJ2-3 | .
CASSPTEADTQYF | TGTGCCAGCAGTCCGACAGAAGCAGATACGCAGTATTTT | TRBV27 | . | TRBJ2-3 | .
CASSYPPPTNEKLFF | TGTGCCAGCAGTTATCCTCCCCCAACTAATGAAAAACTGTTTTTT | TRBV6-6 | . | TRBJ1-4 | .
CASSFHGSRETQYF | TGTGCCAGCAGTTTTCATGGGTCCCGAGAGACCCAGTACTTC | TRBV6-5 | . | TRBJ2-5 | .
CASSPGQTQWFF | TGTGCCAGCAGCCCAGGACAGACACAATGGTTCTTC | TRBV11-2 | . | TRBJ2-1 | .
CASRDRVAGYEQYF | TGTGCCAGCAGGGACAGGGTGGCGGGCTACGAGCAGTACTTC | TRBV6-1 | . | TRBJ2-7 | TRBD1
CAINQGGDYEQYF | TGTGCCATCAACCAGGGTGGGGACTACGAGCAGTACTTC | TRBV10-3 | . | TRBJ2-7 | .
CASSQTVNTEAFF | TGTGCCAGCAGTCAGACAGTGAACACTGAAGCTTTCTTT | TRBV27 | . | TRBJ1-1 | .
CASSQDRGANEQFF | TGTGCCAGCAGCCAAGATAGGGGGGCGAATGAGCAGTTCTTC | TRBV14 | few | TRBJ2-1 | .
CSVDGDNEQFF | TGCAGCGTTGACGGCGACAATGAGCAGTTCTTC | TRBV29-1 | once | TRBJ2-1 | .
CASIRVSGDHTGELFF | TGTGCCAGCATCCGAGTGAGCGGGGACCACACCGGGGAGCTGTTTTTT | TRBV7-9 | . | TRBJ2-2 | TRBD2
CASSQVLWGTDHEAFF | TGCGCCAGCAGCCAAGTGTTGTGGGGGACAGATCATGAAGCTTTCTTT | TRBV4-1 | few | TRBJ1-1 | TRBD1
CASSLPATGMKDTQYF | TGCGCCAGCAGCCTCCCAGCGACGGGAATGAAAGATACGCAGTATTTT | TRBV4-1 | few | TRBJ2-3 | .
CASSQGDPGTDTQYF | TGTGCCAGCAGCCAGGGGGACCCTGGCACAGATACGCAGTATTTT | TRBV4-2 | few | TRBJ2-3 | .
CASSFYRVGDQETQYF | TGTGCCAGCAGTTTCTACAGGGTCGGGGACCAAGAGACCCAGTACTTC | TRBV6-5 | . | TRBJ2-5 | .
CASSHQYF | TGCGCCAGCAGTCACCAGTACTTC | TRBV23-1 | . | TRBJ2-5 | .